The entry below describes one T cell receptor (beta chain). Its target is unknown. Using quantitative 5'-RACE with molecular barcodes, the authors made TCR beta libraries. MiXCR, applied by TCRdb to the 5' RACE reads, yields one record per CDR3 protein. The sample has a few hundred thousand distinct CDR3 sequences, over 15% seen once. The data were obtained in a study of CD8 T cells in ankylosing spondylitis. Study-wide results and limits: Characteristic, it appeared, of ankylosing spondylitis blood was a TCR beta motif of several highly homologous variants. According to the report, clones linked to the disease were significantly enriched in matched synovial fluid samples taken from ankylosing spondylitis patients. Certain motif variants had earlier appeared in reactive arthritis synovial fluid and blood.

V was pared by 10 bases and J by 2 bases, with 6 bases of the junction left unmatched. The CDR3 spans 15 residues. CDR1 is MNHNS and CDR2 is SASEGT in the germline V gene. V is TRBV6-1 and J is TRBJ2-6; 9 nucleotides agree with TRBD1. The origin of this receptor is a male donor with ankylosing spondylitis or in good health (not recorded which). Sequences were obtained from blood, either unsorted or a sorted T cell fraction (not recorded which). The CDR3 region has the DNA TGTGCCACCAAACAGGGGGCGACTGGGGCCAACGTCCTGACTTTC. Its protein is CATKQGATGANVLTF.